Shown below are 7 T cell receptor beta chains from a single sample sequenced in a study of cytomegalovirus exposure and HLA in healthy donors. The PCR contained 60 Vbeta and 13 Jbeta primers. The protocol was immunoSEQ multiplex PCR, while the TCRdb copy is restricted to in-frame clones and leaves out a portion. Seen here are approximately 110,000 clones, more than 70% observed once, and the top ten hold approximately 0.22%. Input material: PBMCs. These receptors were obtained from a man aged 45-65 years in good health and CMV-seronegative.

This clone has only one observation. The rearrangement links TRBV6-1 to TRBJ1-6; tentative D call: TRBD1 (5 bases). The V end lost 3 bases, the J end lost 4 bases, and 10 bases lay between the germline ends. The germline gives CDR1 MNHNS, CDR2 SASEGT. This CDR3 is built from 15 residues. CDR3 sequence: CASSDVRAYNSPLHF. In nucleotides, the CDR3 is TGTGCCAGCAGTGACGTCAGGGCTTATAATTCACCCCTCCACTTT.

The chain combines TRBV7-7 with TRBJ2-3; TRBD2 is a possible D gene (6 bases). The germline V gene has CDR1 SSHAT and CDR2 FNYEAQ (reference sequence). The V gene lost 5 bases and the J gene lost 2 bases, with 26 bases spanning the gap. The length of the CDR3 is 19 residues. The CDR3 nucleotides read TGTGCCAGCAGCCCCAAAATGACCGGGAGTGGCAGGTTCACAGATACGCAGTATTTT. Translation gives CASSPKMTGSGRFTDTQYF.

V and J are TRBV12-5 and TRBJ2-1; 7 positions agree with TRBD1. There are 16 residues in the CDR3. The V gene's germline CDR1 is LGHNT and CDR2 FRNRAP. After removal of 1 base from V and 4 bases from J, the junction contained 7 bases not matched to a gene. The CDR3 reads CASGLASGTAYNEQFF. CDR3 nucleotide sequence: TGTGCTAGTGGTTTGGCCTCCGGGACAGCATACAATGAGCAGTTCTTC.

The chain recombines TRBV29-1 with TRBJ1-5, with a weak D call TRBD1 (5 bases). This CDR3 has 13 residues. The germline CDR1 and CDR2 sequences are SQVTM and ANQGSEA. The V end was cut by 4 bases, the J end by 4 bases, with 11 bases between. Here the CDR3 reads CSVGGGKNQPQHF. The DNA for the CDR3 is TGCAGCGTTGGCGGGGGGAAAAATCAGCCCCAGCATTTT. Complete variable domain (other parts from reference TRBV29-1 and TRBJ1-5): SAVISQKPSRDICQRGTSLTIQCQVDSQVTMMFWYRQQPGQSLTLIATANQGSEATYESGFVIDKFPISRPNLTFSTLTVSNMSPEDSSIYLCSVGGGKNQPQHFGDGTRLSIL.

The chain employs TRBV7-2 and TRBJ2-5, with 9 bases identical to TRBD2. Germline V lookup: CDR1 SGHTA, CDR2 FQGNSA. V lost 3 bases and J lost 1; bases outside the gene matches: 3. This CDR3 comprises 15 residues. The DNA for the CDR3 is TGTGCCAGCAGCTTGGCGGGGGGGGGCCAAGAGACCCAGTACTTC. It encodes CASSLAGGGQETQYF.

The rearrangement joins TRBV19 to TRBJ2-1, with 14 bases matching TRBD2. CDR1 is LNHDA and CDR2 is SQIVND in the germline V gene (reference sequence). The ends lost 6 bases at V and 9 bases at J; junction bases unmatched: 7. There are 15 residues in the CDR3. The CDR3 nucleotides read TGTGCCAGTAGACCGGGACTAGCGGGAGTAGGTGAGCAGTTCTTC. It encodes CASRPGLAGVGEQFF.

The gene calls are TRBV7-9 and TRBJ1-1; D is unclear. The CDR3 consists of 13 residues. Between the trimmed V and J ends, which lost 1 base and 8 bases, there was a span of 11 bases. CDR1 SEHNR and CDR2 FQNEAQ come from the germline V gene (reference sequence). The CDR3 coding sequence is TGTGCCAGCAGCTTAGAGGAGAACCAGGAAGCTTTCTTT. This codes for CASSLEENQEAFF.